This TCR beta chain appears in the sequencing data of a study of shared clonotypes between healthy human individuals. Whole-study context: The study drew on a couple of women and three men aged 18 to 49 as donors.

Donors, healthy HIV-negative adults, lacked recent acute infections or vaccinations. Overall study results and limits: Clonotypes not shared had lower generation probabilities than those common to all four donors.

V was clipped by 0 bases and J by 4 bases, with 22 bases between them. There are 18 residues in the CDR3. In germline, CDR1 is SGHRS, CDR2 YFSETQ. As regards this clone: Its matching antigen is unknown.

Libraries were prepared by immunoSEQ multiplex PCR; TCRdb keeps only in-frame clonotypes and omits some of them. The table has approximately 710,000 clones, around 91% seen once. Sequenced material: memory CD8+ T cells from PBMCs. Subset defined: CD45RO+ cells pooled with CCR7-negative TemRA cells. The sequence was obtained from a man aged 18-30 years in good health. Some clones in this sample may be carry-over from other donors' samples. The chain has TRBV5-1 and TRBJ2-5; D perhaps matches TRBD2 (6 bases). CDR3 bases: TGCGCCAGCAGCTTGGTTTATTTCGGGAGAATTGCTAGAGAGACCCAGTACTTC. Translating it yields CASSLVYFGRIARETQYF. Complete variable domain (other parts from reference TRBV5-1 and TRBJ2-5): KAGVTQTPRYLIKTRGQQVTLSCSPISGHRSVSWYQQTPGQGLQFLFEYFSETQRNKGNFPGRFSGRQFSNSRSEMNVSTLELGDSALYLCASSLVYFGRIARETQYFGPGTRLLVL.